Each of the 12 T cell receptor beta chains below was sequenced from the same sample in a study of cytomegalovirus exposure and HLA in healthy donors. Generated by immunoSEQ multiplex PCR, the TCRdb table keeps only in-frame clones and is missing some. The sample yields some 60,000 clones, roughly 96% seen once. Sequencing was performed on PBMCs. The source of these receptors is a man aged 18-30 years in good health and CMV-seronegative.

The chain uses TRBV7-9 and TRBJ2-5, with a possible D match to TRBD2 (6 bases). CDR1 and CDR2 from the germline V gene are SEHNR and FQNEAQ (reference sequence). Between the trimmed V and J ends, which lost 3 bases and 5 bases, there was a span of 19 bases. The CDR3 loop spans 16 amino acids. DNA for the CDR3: TGTGCCAGCAGCTTGGGGTTTGGCGCGGCGGGGGAGACCCAGTACTTC. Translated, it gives CASSLGFGAAGETQYF.

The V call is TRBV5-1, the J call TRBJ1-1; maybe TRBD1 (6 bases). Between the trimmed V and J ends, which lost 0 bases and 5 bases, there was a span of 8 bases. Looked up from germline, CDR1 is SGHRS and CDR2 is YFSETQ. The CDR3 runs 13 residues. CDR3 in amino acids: CASSLGQVTEAFF. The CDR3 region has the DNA TGCGCCAGCAGCTTGGGACAGGTTACTGAAGCTTTCTTT.

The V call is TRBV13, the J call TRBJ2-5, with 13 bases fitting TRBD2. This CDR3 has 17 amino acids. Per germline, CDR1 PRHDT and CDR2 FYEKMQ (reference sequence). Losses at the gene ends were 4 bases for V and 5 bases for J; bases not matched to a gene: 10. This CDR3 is CASSSTSGRAASETQYF. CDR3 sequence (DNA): TGTGCCAGCAGCTCTACTAGCGGGAGGGCCGCATCTGAGACCCAGTACTTC.

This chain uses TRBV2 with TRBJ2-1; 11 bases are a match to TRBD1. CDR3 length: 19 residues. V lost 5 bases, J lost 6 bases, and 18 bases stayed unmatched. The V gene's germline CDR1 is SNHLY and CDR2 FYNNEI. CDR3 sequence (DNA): TGTGCCAGCAGTCCGAGGGAGGCCTCCGGGACAGGGGGTTTCAATGAGCAGTTCTTC. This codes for CASSPREASGTGGFNEQFF.

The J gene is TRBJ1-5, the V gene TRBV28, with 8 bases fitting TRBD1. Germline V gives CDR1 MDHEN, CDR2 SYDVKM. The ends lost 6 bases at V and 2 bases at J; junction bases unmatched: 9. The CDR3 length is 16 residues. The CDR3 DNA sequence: TGTGCCAGCAGAAGTACAGGGGGGGCAGGCAATCAGCCCCAGCATTTT. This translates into CASRSTGGAGNQPQHF.

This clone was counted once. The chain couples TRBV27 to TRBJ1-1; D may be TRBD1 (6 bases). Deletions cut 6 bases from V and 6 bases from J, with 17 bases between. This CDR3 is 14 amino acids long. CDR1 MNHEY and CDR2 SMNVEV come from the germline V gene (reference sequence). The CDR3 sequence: CASRGAPRRPEAFF. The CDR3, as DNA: TGTGCCAGCAGGGGGGCACCGCGACGACCTGAAGCTTTCTTT.

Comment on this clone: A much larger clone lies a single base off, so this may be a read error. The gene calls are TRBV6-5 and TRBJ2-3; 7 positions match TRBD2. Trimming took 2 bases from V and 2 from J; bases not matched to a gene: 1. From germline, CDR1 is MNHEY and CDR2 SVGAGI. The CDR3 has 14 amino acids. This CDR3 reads CASSYGRATDTQYF. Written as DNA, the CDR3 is TGTGCCAGCAGTTACGGGAGGGCCACAGATACGCAGTATTTT.

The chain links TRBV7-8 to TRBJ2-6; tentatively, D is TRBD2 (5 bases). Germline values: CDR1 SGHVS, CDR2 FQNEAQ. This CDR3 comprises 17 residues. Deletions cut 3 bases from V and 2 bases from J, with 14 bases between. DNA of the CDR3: TGTGCCAGCAGCTTGGTTCTTCGGGGTGCTGGGGCCAACGTCCTGACTTTC. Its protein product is CASSLVLRGAGANVLTF.

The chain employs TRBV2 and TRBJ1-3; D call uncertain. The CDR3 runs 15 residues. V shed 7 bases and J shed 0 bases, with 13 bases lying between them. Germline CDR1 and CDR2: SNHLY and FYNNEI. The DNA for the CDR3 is TGTGCCAGCACCGACGGGGTTTTCTCTGGAAACACCATATATTTT. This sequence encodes CASTDGVFSGNTIYF.

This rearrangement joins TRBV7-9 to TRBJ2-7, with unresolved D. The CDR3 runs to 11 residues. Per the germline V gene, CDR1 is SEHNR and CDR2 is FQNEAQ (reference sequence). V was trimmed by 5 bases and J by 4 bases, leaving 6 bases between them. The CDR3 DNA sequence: TGTGCCAGCAGCGAGAGGTACGAGCAGTACTTC. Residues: CASSERYEQYF.

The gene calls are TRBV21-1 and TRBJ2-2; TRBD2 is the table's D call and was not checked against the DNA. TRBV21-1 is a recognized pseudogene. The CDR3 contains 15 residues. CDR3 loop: CASRPRGLGTGELFF. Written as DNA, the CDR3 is TGTGCCAGCAGGCCGCGGGGTTTAGGCACCGGGGAGCTGTTTTTT.

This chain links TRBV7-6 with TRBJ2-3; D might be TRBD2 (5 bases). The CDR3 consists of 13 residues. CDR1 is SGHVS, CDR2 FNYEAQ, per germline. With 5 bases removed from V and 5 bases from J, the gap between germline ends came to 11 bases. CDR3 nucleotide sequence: TGTGCCAGCAGCCAGATAGAGGGAGATACGCAGTATTTT. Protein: CASSQIEGDTQYF.